The present T cell receptor (beta chain) was sequenced within a study of T cell clonality in common variable immunodeficiency. Broader study findings: Common variable immunodeficiency TCR beta sequences reportedly had fewer deletions and N-nucleotide insertions. CVID subjects had higher TCRbeta clonality than healthy controls, most marked in about a third.

There are many counts of this clone. Its specificity is not known. The read finishes 3 residues shy of the CDR3 end, and the germline J gene is used to complete it. Of CVID subjects, under 17 were female and 29 male, mean age approximately 40. Replacement immunoglobulin had been given to every CVID subject for at least one year. Heparinized whole blood, roughly 4.5 to 8 ml, came from each donor. This CDR3 region has 16 residues. Germline lookup yields CDR1 SGDLS and CDR2 YYNGEE. J lost 8 bases, V lost 4 bases, and 8 bases had no gene match. Data came from immunoSEQ multiplex PCR; TCRdb stores just in-frame clones and leaves some out. There are 20,000 or so clones in the sample, none observed a single time.

This clonotype was sampled from a human donor with common variable immunodeficiency. Sequencing was carried out using peripheral blood mononuclear cells. The chain couples TRBV9 to TRBJ2-1; 14 nucleotides line up with TRBD2. The DNA read from the CDR3 is TGTGCCAGCAGCCTACAGACTAGCGGGAGGGGCGATGAG. This translates into CASSLQTSGRGDE. The whole CDR3 region reads CASSLQTSGRGDEQFF.